The 13 T cell receptor beta chains below all came from one sample that was sequenced in a study of long-term antiretroviral therapy in people with HIV. With survey level as its setting, the immunoSEQ assay was v3.0. TCRdb's copy holds only in-frame clones and misses some; the assay was immunoSEQ multiplex PCR. In the table there are fewer than 40,000 clones, roughly nine tenths of which are singletons. Sequencing was performed on unsorted PBMCs, taken 1.2 years after starting antiretroviral therapy. The receptor set was obtained from a woman in her forties or fifties with HIV.

The chain combines TRBV30 with TRBJ2-1, with D tentatively TRBD1 or TRBD2 (5 bases each). The CDR3 contains 10 residues. Germline CDR1 is GTSNPN and CDR2 is SVGIG (reference sequence). The V gene lost 5 bases and the J gene lost 13 bases, with 12 bases spanning the gap. The CDR3 is CAWGTLGQFF. The DNA for the CDR3 is TGTGCCTGGGGGACCCTAGGTCAGTTCTTC.

This clone was observed a handful of times. The V call is TRBV6-6, the J call TRBJ1-2, with 7 bases aligning to TRBD1. CDR1 is MNHNY and CDR2 is SVGAGI in the germline V gene (reference sequence). CDR3 length: 12 residues. V shed 5 bases and J 8 bases; nucleotides not matched to a gene: 5. The CDR3 DNA sequence: TGTGCCAGCAGTCCCGGAGGGGGCGGCTACACCTTC. Translated: CASSPGGGGYTF.

Note on this clone: This is likely a read error, given that the CDR3 carries no conserved phenylalanine or tryptophan at its end. No DNA is shown, since the ends of the CDR3 on it are uncertain; the CDR3 is the one TCRdb lists. This rearrangement joins TRBV20-1 to TRBJ1-1. The CDR3 has 11 residues if both end residues are counted. Germline loops: CDR1 DFQATT, CDR2 SNEGSKA (reference sequence). The CDR3 sequence: CSARDPGGASL.

V gene TRBV19 combines with J gene TRBJ2-2; possible D gene TRBD1, 5 bases. CDR1 LNHDA and CDR2 SQIVND come from the germline V gene (reference sequence). This CDR3 has 14 amino acids. V lost 6 bases and J 2 bases, leaving 10 bases between the germline ends. CDR3 sequence reads: CASRWTRNTGELFF. The CDR3 DNA reads as TGTGCCAGTAGATGGACACGAAACACCGGGGAGCTGTTTTTT. The complete variable domain, with remaining parts taken from reference TRBV19 and TRBJ2-2, reads DGGITQSPKYLFRKEGQNVTLSCEQNLNHDAMYWYRQDPGQGLRLIYYSQIVNDFQKGDIAEGYSVSREKKESFPLTVTSAQKNPTAFYLCASRWTRNTGELFFGEGSRLTVL.

The chain recombines TRBV19 with TRBJ2-2; D not certain. The CDR3 spans 18 residues. Germline values: CDR1 LNHDA, CDR2 SQIVND (reference sequence). V lost 2 bases and J 4 bases, leaving 20 bases between the germline ends. CDR3 nucleotides: TGTGCCAGTAGTATACCCTATCAAACGAATGAGATCACCGGGGAGCTGTTTTTT. It codes for CASSIPYQTNEITGELFF.

This clone was seen a few times. V usage is TRBV7-3 and J usage is TRBJ1-2; TRBD1 might be the D (5 bases). The CDR3 runs to 13 residues. V was clipped by 5 bases and J by 8 bases, with 15 bases between them. The germline gives CDR1 SGHTA, CDR2 FQGTGA. The CDR3 loop is CASSQVWGEGYTF. The CDR3 DNA reads as TGTGCCAGCAGCCAAGTATGGGGCGAGGGCTACACCTTC.

The chain links TRBV11-2 to TRBJ2-3, with 10 bases that match TRBD2. V was pared by 4 bases and J by 1 base, with 2 bases of the junction left unmatched. The CDR3 length is 15 residues. Germline V gives CDR1 SGHAT, CDR2 FQNNGV. CDR3 nucleotides: TGTGCCAGCAGCTGGCTAGCGGGGGGCACAGATACGCAGTATTTT. It is translated as CASSWLAGGTDTQYF.

The chain combines TRBV29-1 with TRBJ2-3; TRBD2 aligns across 7 bases. J gave up 4 bases and V 7 bases, and 11 bases lay outside the gene matches. This CDR3 has 14 amino acids. Germline assignment: CDR1 SQVTM and CDR2 ANQGSEA. The CDR3 is CSGIDGGWSDTQYF. In nucleotides, the CDR3 is TGCAGCGGGATTGACGGGGGGTGGTCAGATACGCAGTATTTT.

The rearrangement joins TRBV19 to TRBJ2-1; 9 bases agree with TRBD2. With 4 bases clipped from V and 7 bases from J, the junction kept 8 bases outside the gene matches. This CDR3 region has 15 residues. The germline V gene has CDR1 LNHDA and CDR2 SQIVND (reference sequence). CDR3 sequence reads: CASSNVGGGANEQFF. CDR3 DNA sequence: TGTGCCAGTAGTAACGTGGGCGGGGGGGCGAATGAGCAGTTCTTC.

V usage is TRBV14 and J usage is TRBJ2-5, with TRBD1 matching 8 bases. Germline CDR1 reads SGHDN; CDR2 reads FVKESK. The CDR3 totals 14 residues. V shed 5 bases, J shed 4 bases, and the junction held 6 bases outside the gene matches. The CDR3 is CASSWTGSGETQYF. The CDR3 bases are TGTGCCAGCAGCTGGACAGGGTCGGGAGAGACCCAGTACTTC.

The chain employs TRBV4-2 and TRBJ2-7; perhaps TRBD1 as D (5 bases). V lost 4 bases, J lost 5 bases, and 21 bases lay in between. This CDR3 has 16 residues. Germline CDR1 is LGHNA and CDR2 is YNFKEQ. The DNA of the CDR3 is TGTGCCAGCAGCCTGAGTCTGGACAAGCCCCCCCACGAGCAGTACTTC. Its protein is CASSLSLDKPPHEQYF.

CDR3 in amino acids: CAIMATGGNEQFF. CDR3 coding DNA: TGTGCCATCATGGCGACAGGGGGCAATGAGCAGTTCTTC. This chain joins TRBV10-3 and TRBJ2-1, with 9 positions matching TRBD1. The V and J ends lost 7 bases and 6 bases, in that order; junction bases with no gene match: 4. CDR1 is ENHRY, CDR2 SYGVKD, per germline. The CDR3 contains 13 residues.

In its sample, this clone was seen once. V is TRBV9 and J is TRBJ2-2; 8 bases map to TRBD2. The CDR3 consists of 17 residues. V trimming: 4 bases; J trimming: 0 bases; junction bases outside the gene matches: 8. Germline CDR1 SGDLS, CDR2 YYNGEE. This chain's CDR3 is CASSYGLAGTNTGELFF. Written as DNA, the CDR3 is TGTGCCAGCAGCTATGGACTAGCAGGGACGAACACCGGGGAGCTGTTTTTT.